The clone carrying this T cell receptor (beta chain) was detected only a few times. The target antigen is unknown. These data are taken from a study of blood T cells in healthy people across ages. General study findings and limits: With naive T cell percentage, TCR beta diversity showed a strong correlation.

Germline CDR1 reads DFQATT; CDR2 reads SNEGSKA (reference sequence). Trimming took off 3 bases at V and 1 base at J, with 20 bases between the two ends. The CDR3 totals 17 residues. Sample-barcoded 5' priming and a J-beta primer mix drove a second PCR of roughly 6 to 12 cycles. MiXCR, run by TCRdb on the 5' RACE reads, gives a single entry per CDR3 protein. Of about 1,500,000 distinct CDR3 sequences listed, 42% are singletons. This chain joins TRBV20-1 and TRBJ2-3; D not resolved. What was sequenced was blood. The sequence was collected from a young woman in good health. The CDR3 DNA reads as TGCAGTGCTAGGGTAACATCAGACCCTATACGCACAGATACGCAGTATTTT. Residues: CSARVTSDPIRTDTQYF.